This T cell receptor (beta chain) was observed in a study of Ad26.COV2.S vaccination and SARS-CoV-2 variants. Treatment denoted: over 15 received Ad26.COV2.S at low or high dose, single or two shots; about 5 received placebo; per-sample allocation not given. Sampling was performed 63 days after the first vaccine or placebo injection. Built on an Ad26 vector, the vaccine expressed Wuhan-strain SARS-CoV-2 spike. As to this clone: Antigen: not known.

The ends lost 7 bases at V and 3 bases at J; junction bases unmatched: 3. Per germline, CDR1 SGDLS and CDR2 YYNGEE. The length of the CDR3 is 14 residues. Regarding the study as a whole: Similar non-spike TCR breadth was observed in recipients of vaccine and of placebo.

Profiling relied on immunoSEQ multiplex PCR, and the TCRdb table lists in-frame clones only, not all of them. Found here are under 550,000 clones, roughly 90% of them singletons; the top ten hold about 3.6%. This specimen consisted of peripheral blood, obtained in a trial of Ad26.COV2.S vaccine versus placebo. The chain couples TRBV9 to TRBJ2-2, with 10 bases identical to TRBD1. The receptor's source is a person between 18 and 59 years old who received the Ad26.COV2.S COVID-19 vaccine or a placebo. The CDR3 loop reads CASGTGVDTGELFF. The CDR3 coding sequence is TGTGCCAGCGGGACAGGGGTCGACACCGGGGAGCTGTTTTTT.